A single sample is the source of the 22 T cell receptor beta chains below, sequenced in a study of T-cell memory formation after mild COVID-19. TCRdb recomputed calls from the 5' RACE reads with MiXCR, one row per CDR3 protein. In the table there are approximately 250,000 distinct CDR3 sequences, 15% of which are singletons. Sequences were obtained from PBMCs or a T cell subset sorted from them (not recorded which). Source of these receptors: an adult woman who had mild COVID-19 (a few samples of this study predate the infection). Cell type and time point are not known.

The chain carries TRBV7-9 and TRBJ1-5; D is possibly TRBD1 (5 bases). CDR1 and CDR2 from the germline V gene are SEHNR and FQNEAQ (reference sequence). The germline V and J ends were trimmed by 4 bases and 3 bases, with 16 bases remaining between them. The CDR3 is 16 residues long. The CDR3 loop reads CASSYSGTGNNQPQHF. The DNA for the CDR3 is TGTGCCAGCAGCTATTCCGGGACGGGCAACAATCAGCCCCAGCATTTT.

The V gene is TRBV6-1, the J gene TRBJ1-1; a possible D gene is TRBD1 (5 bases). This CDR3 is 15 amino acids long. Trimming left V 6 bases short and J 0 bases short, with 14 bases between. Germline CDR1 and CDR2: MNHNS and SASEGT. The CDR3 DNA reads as TGTGCCAGCAGAGAAACAGGCCGCTTGAACACTGAAGCTTTCTTT. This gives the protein CASRETGRLNTEAFF.

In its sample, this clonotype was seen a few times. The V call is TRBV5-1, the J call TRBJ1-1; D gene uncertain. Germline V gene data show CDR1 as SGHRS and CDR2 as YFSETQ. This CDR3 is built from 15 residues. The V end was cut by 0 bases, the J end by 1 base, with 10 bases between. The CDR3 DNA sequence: TGCGCCAGCAGCTTGGGACATCAAGCGAACACTGAAGCTTTCTTT. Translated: CASSLGHQANTEAFF.

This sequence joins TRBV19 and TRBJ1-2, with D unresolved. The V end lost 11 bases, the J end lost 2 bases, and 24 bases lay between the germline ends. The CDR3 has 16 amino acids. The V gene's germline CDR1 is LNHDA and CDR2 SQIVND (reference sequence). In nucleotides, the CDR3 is TGTGCCGGAAACCGGGGTCAGGCCCGGGCAAACTATGGCTACACCTTC. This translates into CAGNRGQARANYGYTF. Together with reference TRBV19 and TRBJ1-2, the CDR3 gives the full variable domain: DGGITQSPKYLFRKEGQNVTLSCEQNLNHDAMYWYRQDPGQGLRLIYYSQIVNDFQKGDIAEGYSVSREKKESFPLTVTSAQKNPTAFYLCAGNRGQARANYGYTFGSGTRLTVV.

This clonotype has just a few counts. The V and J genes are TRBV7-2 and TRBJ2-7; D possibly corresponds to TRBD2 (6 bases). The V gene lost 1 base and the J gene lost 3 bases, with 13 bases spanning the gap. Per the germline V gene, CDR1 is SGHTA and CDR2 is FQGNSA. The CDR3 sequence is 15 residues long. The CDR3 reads CASSLEVGLRYEQYF. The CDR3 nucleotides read TGTGCCAGCAGCTTAGAGGTGGGACTCCGCTACGAGCAGTACTTC.

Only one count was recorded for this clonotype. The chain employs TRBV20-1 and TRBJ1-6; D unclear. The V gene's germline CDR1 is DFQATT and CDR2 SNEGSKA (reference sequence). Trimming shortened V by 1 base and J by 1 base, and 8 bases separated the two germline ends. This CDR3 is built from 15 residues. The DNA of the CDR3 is TGCAGTGCTAGAGCCCTAGTTTCCTATAATTCACCCCTCCACTTT. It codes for CSARALVSYNSPLHF.

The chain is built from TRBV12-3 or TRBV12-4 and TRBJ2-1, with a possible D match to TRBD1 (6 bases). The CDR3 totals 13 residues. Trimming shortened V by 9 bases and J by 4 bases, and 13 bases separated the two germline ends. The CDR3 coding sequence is TGTGCCAGTTCGAAGGACAGATACAATGAGCAGTTCTTC. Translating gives CASSKDRYNEQFF.

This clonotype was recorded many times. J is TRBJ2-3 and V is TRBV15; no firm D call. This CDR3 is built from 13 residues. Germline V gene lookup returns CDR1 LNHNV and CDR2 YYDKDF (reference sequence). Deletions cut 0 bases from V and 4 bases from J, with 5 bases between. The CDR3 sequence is CATSRDTADTQYF. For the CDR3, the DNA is TGTGCCACCAGCAGAGATACGGCAGATACGCAGTATTTT.

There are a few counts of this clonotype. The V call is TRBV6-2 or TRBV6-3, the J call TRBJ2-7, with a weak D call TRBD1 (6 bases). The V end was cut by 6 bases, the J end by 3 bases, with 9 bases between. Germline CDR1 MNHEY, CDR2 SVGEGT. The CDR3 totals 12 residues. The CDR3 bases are TGTGCCAGCAGAAGGGACAACTACGAGCAGTACTTC. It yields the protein CASRRDNYEQYF.

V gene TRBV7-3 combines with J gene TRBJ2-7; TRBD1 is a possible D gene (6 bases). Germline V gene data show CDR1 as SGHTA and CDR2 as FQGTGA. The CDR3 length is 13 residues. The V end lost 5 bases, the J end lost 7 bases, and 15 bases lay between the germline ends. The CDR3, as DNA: TGTGCCAGCAGCCCCGGGACATGGGGTGAGCAGTACTTC. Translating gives CASSPGTWGEQYF.

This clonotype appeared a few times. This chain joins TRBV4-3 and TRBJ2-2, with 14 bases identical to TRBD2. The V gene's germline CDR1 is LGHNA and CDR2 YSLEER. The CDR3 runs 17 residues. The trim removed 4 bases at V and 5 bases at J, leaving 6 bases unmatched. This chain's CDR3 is CASSLLRTSGRTGELFF. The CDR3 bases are TGCGCCAGCAGCCTCCTAAGGACTAGCGGGAGGACCGGGGAGCTGTTTTTT.

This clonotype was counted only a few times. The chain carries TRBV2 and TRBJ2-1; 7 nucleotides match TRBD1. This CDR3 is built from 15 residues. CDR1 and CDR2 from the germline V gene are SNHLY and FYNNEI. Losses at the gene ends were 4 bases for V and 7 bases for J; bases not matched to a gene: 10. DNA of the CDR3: TGTGCCAGCAGTGGGGACAGCTTCCCTCCAAATGAGCAGTTCTTC. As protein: CASSGDSFPPNEQFF.

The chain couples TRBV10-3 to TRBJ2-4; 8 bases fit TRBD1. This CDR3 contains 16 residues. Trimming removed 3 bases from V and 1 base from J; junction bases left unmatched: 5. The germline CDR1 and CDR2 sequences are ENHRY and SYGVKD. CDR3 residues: CAISDSTGGAKNIQYF. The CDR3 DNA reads TGTGCCATCAGTGATTCCACAGGGGGTGCCAAAAACATTCAGTACTTC.

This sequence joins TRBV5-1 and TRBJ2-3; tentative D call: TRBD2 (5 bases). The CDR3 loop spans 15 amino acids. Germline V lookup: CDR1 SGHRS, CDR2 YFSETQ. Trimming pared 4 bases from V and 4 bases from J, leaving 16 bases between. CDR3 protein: CASSPVAGIADTQYF. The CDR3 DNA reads TGCGCCAGCAGCCCGGTCGCCGGGATCGCAGATACGCAGTATTTT.

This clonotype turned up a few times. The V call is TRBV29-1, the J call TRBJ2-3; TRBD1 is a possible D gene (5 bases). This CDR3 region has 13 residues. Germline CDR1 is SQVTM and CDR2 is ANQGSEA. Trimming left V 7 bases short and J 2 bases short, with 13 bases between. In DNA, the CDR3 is TGCAGCGCCAAGGACATCCTCACAGATACGCAGTATTTT. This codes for CSAKDILTDTQYF.

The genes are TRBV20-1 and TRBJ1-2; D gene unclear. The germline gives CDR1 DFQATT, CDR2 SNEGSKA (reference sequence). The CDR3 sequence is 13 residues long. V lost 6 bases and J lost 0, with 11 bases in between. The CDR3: CSAPLTANYGYTF. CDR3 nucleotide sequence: TGCAGTGCCCCACTTACAGCTAACTATGGCTACACCTTC.

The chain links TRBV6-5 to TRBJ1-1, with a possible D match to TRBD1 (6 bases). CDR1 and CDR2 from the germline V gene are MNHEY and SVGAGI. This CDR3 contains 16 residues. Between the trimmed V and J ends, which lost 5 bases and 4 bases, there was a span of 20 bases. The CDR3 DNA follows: TGTGCCAGCAGTAACCGGGACACCCACCGGGGCACTGAAGCTTTCTTT. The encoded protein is CASSNRDTHRGTEAFF.

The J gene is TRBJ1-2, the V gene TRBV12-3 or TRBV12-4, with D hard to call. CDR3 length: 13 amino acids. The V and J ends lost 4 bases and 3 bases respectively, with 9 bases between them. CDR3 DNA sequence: TGTGCCAGCAGTTCCGCTTGGGACTATGGCTACACCTTC. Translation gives CASSSAWDYGYTF.

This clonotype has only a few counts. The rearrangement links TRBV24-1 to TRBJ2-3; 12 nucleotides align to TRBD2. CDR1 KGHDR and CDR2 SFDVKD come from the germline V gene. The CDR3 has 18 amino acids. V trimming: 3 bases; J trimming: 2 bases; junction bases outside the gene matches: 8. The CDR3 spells CATSDRSLAGGVTDTQYF. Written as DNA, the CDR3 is TGTGCCACCAGTGATCGATCCCTAGCGGGAGGGGTCACAGATACGCAGTATTTT.

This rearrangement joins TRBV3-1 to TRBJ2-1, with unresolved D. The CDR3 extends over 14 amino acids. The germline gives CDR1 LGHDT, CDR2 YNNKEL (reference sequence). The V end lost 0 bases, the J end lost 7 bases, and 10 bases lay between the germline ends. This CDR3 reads CASSQEAIRNEQFF. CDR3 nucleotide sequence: TGTGCCAGCAGCCAAGAGGCTATCCGGAATGAGCAGTTCTTC.

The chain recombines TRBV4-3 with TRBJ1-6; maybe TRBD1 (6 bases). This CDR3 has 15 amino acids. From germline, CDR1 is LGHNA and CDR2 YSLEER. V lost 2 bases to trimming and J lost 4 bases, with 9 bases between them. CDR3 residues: CASSQRQDYNSPLHF. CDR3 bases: TGCGCCAGCAGCCAACGACAGGATTATAATTCACCCCTCCACTTT.

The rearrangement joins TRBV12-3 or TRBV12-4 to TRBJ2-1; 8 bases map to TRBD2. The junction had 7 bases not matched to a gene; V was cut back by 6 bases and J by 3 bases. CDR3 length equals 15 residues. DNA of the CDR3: TGTGCCAGCAGCCCGAGCGGGAGTTTCTACAATGAGCAGTTCTTC. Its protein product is CASSPSGSFYNEQFF.